A selection of T cell receptor beta chains follows, all from one sample in a study of blood T cell repertoires in COVID-19. Data came from immunoSEQ multiplex PCR; TCRdb stores just in-frame clones and leaves some out. The data hold under 200,000 clones, with 87% observed a single time. Sample: peripheral blood. The receptors here all came from a woman aged 60 to 75 who had recovered from COVID-19. Both conserved end residues are part of each CDR3. A D gene is named only where the DNA matches it firmly. The size of a clone is reported for some rows only, either as once, few or many, or as a class for expanded clones.

d_call j_call clone_size v_call cdr3_nt cdr3_aa
. TRBJ1-6 . TRBV28 TGTGCCAGCAGTCCTCCTCCGGGGCCCCTCCACTTT CASSPPPGPLHF
TRBD2 TRBJ2-5 . TRBV6-5 TGTGCCAGCAGACTTGGACTAGAAGAGACCCAGTACTTC CASRLGLEETQYF
. TRBJ2-1 . TRBV5-4 TGTGCCAGCAGCTTGGCCGGTAGCAGTTACAATGAGCAGTTCTTC CASSLAGSSYNEQFF
TRBD1 TRBJ1-1 . TRBV2 TGTGCCAGCAGTCGAGAACAGGGGCCCACTGAAGCTTTCTTT CASSREQGPTEAFF
. TRBJ1-6 . TRBV18 TGTGCCAGCTCACCCCTCGACTGGGGAGATTCACCCCTCCACTTT CASSPLDWGDSPLHF
. TRBJ2-1 . TRBV5-1 TGCGCCAGCAGTCCTCTAGAGGCGCACGAGCAGTTCTTC CASSPLEAHEQFF
. TRBJ1-1 . TRBV7-9 TGTGCCAGCAGCTCCCTCCAGGGATTCACTGAAGCTTTCTTT CASSSLQGFTEAFF
. TRBJ1-1 . TRBV29-1 TGCAGCGTGGGGGCCAGCGTAGAAGCTTTCTTT CSVGASVEAFF
TRBD1 TRBJ1-2 . TRBV24-1 TGTGCCACCAGTGTTCGTCTGGCGGACAGGGGCTATGGCTACACCTTC CATSVRLADRGYGYTF
. TRBJ1-4 once TRBV30 TGTGCCTGGAGCCCAATTCGGGGGACTAATGAAAAACTGTTTTTT CAWSPIRGTNEKLFF
. TRBJ1-2 . TRBV4-2 TGTGCCAGCAGCCAAGGACTCGGCGCCAACTATGGCTACACCTTC CASSQGLGANYGYTF
. TRBJ1-6 few TRBV27 TGTGCCAGCAGCGGGAGTGGGGGTAATTCACCCCTCCACTTT CASSGSGGNSPLHF
. TRBJ1-2 . TRBV28 TGTGCCAGCAGTTTAGACTCTAACTATGGCTACACCTTC CASSLDSNYGYTF
TRBD2 TRBJ2-3 . TRBV6-5 TGTGCCAGCCGCGGCTTAGCGGGGAGATCCGATACGCAGTATTTT CASRGLAGRSDTQYF
. TRBJ2-3 . TRBV5-1 TGCGCCAGCAGCTTGGACACAGCTAGCACAGATACGCAGTATTTT CASSLDTASTDTQYF
. TRBJ1-3 . TRBV5-8 TGTGCCAGCAGGATAGACAGTACGAGCTCTGGAAACACCATATATTTT CASRIDSTSSGNTIYF
TRBD1 TRBJ1-5 . TRBV28 TGTGCCAGCAGTCCCAGGGACAGACTAGTCTATAGCAATCAGCCCCAGCATTTT CASSPRDRLVYSNQPQHF
TRBD1 TRBJ1-4 . TRBV5-1 TGCGCCAGCAGCCTGGGACAGGGGTTCGGTGAAAAACTGTTTTTT CASSLGQGFGEKLFF
. TRBJ1-2 . TRBV9 TGTGCCAGCAGCGTGGGGGAGGCTAGGAGCTACACCTTC CASSVGEARSYTF
TRBD1 TRBJ1-4 once TRBV28 TGTGCCAGCAGTAGGGGACAGGGGAATGAAAAACTGTTTTTT CASSRGQGNEKLFF
TRBD1 TRBJ1-5 . TRBV2 TGTGCCAGCAGCCAACAGGGGGTGAATCAGCCCCAGCATTTT CASSQQGVNQPQHF
TRBD2 TRBJ2-5 . TRBV5-1 TGCGCCAGCGAGATCGGGACTAGCTCACAAGAGACCCAGTACTTC CASEIGTSSQETQYF
. TRBJ1-5 . TRBV28 TGTGCCAGCAGCCCAGATTTCAATCAGCCCCAGCATTTT CASSPDFNQPQHF
TRBD1 TRBJ1-6 . TRBV12-3/TRBV12-4 TGTGCCAGTTCCGGACAGGTCAATTCACCCCTCCACTTT CASSGQVNSPLHF
TRBD2 TRBJ2-1 . TRBV2 TGTGCCAGCAGTGAAAGGTTGGGGGGGGGCTCCTACAATGAGCAGTTCTTC CASSERLGGGSYNEQFF
TRBD1 TRBJ1-4 once TRBV6-1 TGTGCCAGCAGTGAAGCCTGGACAGGGTATATTGAAAAACTGTTTTTT CASSEAWTGYIEKLFF